This T cell receptor (beta chain) was documented in a study of shared clonotypes between healthy human individuals. The CDR3 totals 17 residues. Trimming at V came to 5 bases and at J to 8 bases, leaving 11 bases not matched to a gene. Germline CDR1 and CDR2: SEHNR and FQNEAQ (reference sequence). Some clones are missing from TCRdb's copy, which holds only in-frame ones; the method was immunoSEQ multiplex PCR. The sample comprises about 1 million clones, around 76% of which are singletons, and around 1.5% rests with the top ten. The chain recombines TRBV7-9 with TRBJ2-1; 14 bases are a match to TRBD2. Sequences were obtained from memory CD4+ T cells sorted from blood. The subset was: CD45RA-negative fraction. This clonotype was obtained from a man aged 18 to 35 in good health. The CDR3 is CASSGRGLAGVIDEQFF. The CDR3 bases are TGTGCCAGCAGCGGTAGGGGACTAGCGGGAGTGATCGATGAGCAGTTCTTC.